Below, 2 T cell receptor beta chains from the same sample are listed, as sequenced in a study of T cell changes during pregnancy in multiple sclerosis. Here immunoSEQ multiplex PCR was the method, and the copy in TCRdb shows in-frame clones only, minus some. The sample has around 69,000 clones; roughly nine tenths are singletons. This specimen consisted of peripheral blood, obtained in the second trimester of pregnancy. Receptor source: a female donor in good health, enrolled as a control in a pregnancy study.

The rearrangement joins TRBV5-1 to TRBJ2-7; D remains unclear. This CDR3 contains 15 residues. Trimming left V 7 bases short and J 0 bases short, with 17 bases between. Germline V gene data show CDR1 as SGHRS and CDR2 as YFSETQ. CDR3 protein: CASAVLEIGSYEQYF. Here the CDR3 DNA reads TGCGCCAGCGCGGTATTAGAGATAGGCTCCTACGAGCAGTACTTC.

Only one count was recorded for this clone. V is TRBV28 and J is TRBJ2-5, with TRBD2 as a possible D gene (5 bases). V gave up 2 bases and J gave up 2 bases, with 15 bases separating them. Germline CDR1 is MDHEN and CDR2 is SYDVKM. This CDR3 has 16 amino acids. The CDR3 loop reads CASSLNGAGQQETQYF. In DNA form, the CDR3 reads TGTGCCAGCAGTTTAAATGGTGCGGGTCAGCAAGAGACCCAGTACTTC.